The 9 T cell receptor beta chains given below trace back to one sample, sequenced in a study of Graves' ophthalmopathy and Graves' hyperthyroidism. From RNA, the CDR3 regions of TCR beta chains were amplified and sequenced. The authors performed first-round RT-PCR with HTBI primers and then a second-round multiplex PCR. MiXCR, run by TCRdb on the multiplex PCR reads, gives a single entry per CDR3 protein. The sample holds hundreds of thousands of distinct CDR3 sequences, over 40% seen once. Sequenced input: peripheral blood. These receptors were obtained from an adult man with Graves' ophthalmopathy.

The rearrangement joins TRBV12-3 or TRBV12-4 to TRBJ2-7, with TRBD2 identical over 14 bases. With V trimmed by 3 bases and J by 4 bases, 5 bases remained unmatched. CDR3 length equals 16 residues. The CDR3 DNA is TGTGCCAGCAGTTTGACTAGCGGGGGGGCTCTTTACGAGCAGTACTTC. Its protein is CASSLTSGGALYEQYF.

This clonotype was counted between two and nine times. This sequence joins TRBV5-5 and TRBJ1-4, with no clear D. This CDR3 is built from 16 residues. Germline V gene data show CDR1 as SGHKS and CDR2 as YYEKEE (reference sequence). The V gene lost 1 base and the J gene lost 1 base, with 11 bases spanning the gap. CDR3 in amino acids: CASSLYSGRTNEKLFF. The CDR3 DNA sequence: TGTGCCAGCAGCTTGTACAGTGGGAGAACTAATGAAAAACTGTTTTTT.

This clonotype was seen at least ten times. CDR3 residues: CSALDRVTAYSNQPQHF. The CDR3 nucleotides read TGCAGTGCTCTGGACAGGGTGACCGCTTATAGCAATCAGCCCCAGCATTTT. This rearrangement joins TRBV20-1 to TRBJ1-5; 8 positions agree with TRBD1. The CDR3 spans 17 residues. The germline V gene encodes CDR1 DFQATT and CDR2 SNEGSKA (reference sequence). V lost 5 bases to trimming and J lost 0 bases; unmatched junction nucleotides: 12.

The rearrangement links TRBV24-1 to TRBJ2-5, with D unclear. Germline CDR1 is KGHDR and CDR2 is SFDVKD. CDR3 length: 11 amino acids. The CDR3 loop is CARSLGETQYF. The CDR3 nucleotides read TGTGCTAGGTCCCTAGGGGAGACCCAGTACTTC.

This clonotype has more than one count but fewer than ten. CDR3: CASSLGTGGPSYEQYF. The CDR3 bases are TGTGCCAGCAGCTTAGGGACGGGGGGGCCCTCCTACGAGCAGTACTTC. This chain uses TRBV5-4 with TRBJ2-7, with 8 nucleotides matching TRBD2. Unmatched junction bases numbered 7, after V lost 2 bases and J lost 0 bases. This CDR3 has 16 amino acids. Germline CDR1 reads SGHNT; CDR2 reads YYREEE (reference sequence).

This clonotype has a count of ten or more. V is TRBV7-9 and J is TRBJ1-1, with a tentative D call TRBD1 (5 bases). This CDR3 is 13 amino acids long. CDR1 is SEHNR, CDR2 FQNEAQ, per germline (reference sequence). V dropped 6 bases and J dropped 1 base, with 9 bases sitting between them. The CDR3 nucleotides are TGTGCCAGCAGTTTCACAGGGAACACTGAAGCTTTCTTT. It is translated as CASSFTGNTEAFF.

This clonotype was picked up a small number of times. J is TRBJ2-7 and V is TRBV7-9; TRBD1 might be the D (6 bases). The CDR3 is made up of 13 amino acids. V was shortened by 5 bases and J by 13 bases, with 21 bases between the two germline ends. CDR1 is SEHNR, CDR2 FQNEAQ, per germline (reference sequence). CDR3 protein: CASSQANSRDTYF. The DNA for the CDR3 is TGTGCCAGCAGCCAAGCGAATTCCCGGGACACTTACTTC.

V gene TRBV24-1 combines with J gene TRBJ2-3; a possible D gene is TRBD2 (6 bases). CDR1 is KGHDR and CDR2 is SFDVKD in the germline V gene. The length of the CDR3 is 15 residues. V lost 5 bases, J lost 11 bases, and 22 bases lay in between. The CDR3 DNA is TGTGCCACCAGTGGAAAGGGACGGAGGGCGAATGAGCAGTATTTT. Translated: CATSGKGRRANEQYF.

This clonotype came up a few times. The rearrangement links TRBV5-5 to TRBJ2-5; 7 nucleotides agree with TRBD2. The germline V gene encodes CDR1 SGHKS and CDR2 YYEKEE (reference sequence). CDR3 size: 13 residues. V lost 4 bases to trimming and J lost 4 bases; unmatched junction nucleotides: 4. The CDR3 region is CASSQGLSETQYF. CDR3 bases: TGTGCCAGCAGCCAGGGACTATCAGAGACCCAGTACTTC.